The present entry profiles one T cell receptor (beta chain) with its context. Germline CDR1 and CDR2: SGHRS and YFSETQ. This CDR3 is 15 amino acids long. The J segment lost 5 bases and the V segment lost 3 bases, leaving 6 bases of the junction unmatched. Assay: immunoSEQ multiplex PCR; the TCRdb copy retains only in-frame clones and omits some. The sample holds millions of clones, 95% seen once. The data belong to a study of shared clonotypes between healthy human individuals. The chain has TRBV5-1 and TRBJ2-7; 12 nucleotides agree with TRBD1. The clonotype was recovered from a man aged 18 to 30 in good health. Sequenced material: naive CD4+ T cells sorted from blood. Subset in this sample: CD45RA+ positively selected. The CDR3 DNA is TGCGCCAGCAGCTGGGGACAGGGGGCCTTCAACGAGCAGTACTTC. It yields the protein CASSWGQGAFNEQYF.